The rows below give T cell receptor beta chains drawn from one sample of a study of CD8 T cells in ankylosing spondylitis. MiXCR was run by TCRdb on the 5' RACE reads, yielding one entry per CDR3 protein. The table has under 550,000 distinct CDR3 sequences, 25% to 30% seen once. Sequencing was performed on blood, either unsorted or a sorted T cell fraction (not recorded which). Receptors originate from a male donor with ankylosing spondylitis. Both conserved end residues are part of each CDR3. Each record gives: J gene, CDR3 length, V gene, CDR3 protein.

J: TRBJ2-1
length: 15
V: TRBV10-3
CDR3: CAISRGREVEDEQFF

J: TRBJ1-1
length: 14
V: TRBV7-2
CDR3: CASSLAGQSAEAFF

J: TRBJ2-7
length: 14
V: TRBV20-1
CDR3: CSALGTGFSYEQYF

J: TRBJ2-7
length: 14
V: TRBV5-5
CDR3: CASSLPSGSSEQYF

J: TRBJ2-5
length: 11
V: TRBV20-1
CDR3: CSASPEETQYF

J: TRBJ2-6
length: 17
V: TRBV2
CDR3: CASSEWWDPSGANVLTF

J: TRBJ1-5
length: 14
V: TRBV12-3/TRBV12-4
CDR3: CASSSGQTIQPQHF

J: TRBJ2-1
length: 13
V: TRBV5-1
CDR3: CASRVDPDNEQFF

J: TRBJ1-1
length: 15
V: TRBV29-1
CDR3: CSVDGAGLGLTEAFF

J: TRBJ2-3
length: 12
V: TRBV7-9
CDR3: CASSLNTNTQYF

J: TRBJ1-1
length: 15
V: TRBV7-2
CDR3: CASSLEGGRATEAFF

J: TRBJ1-5
length: 15
V: TRBV3-1
CDR3: CASSLMGQGVQPQHF

J: TRBJ2-1
length: 14
V: TRBV5-1
CDR3: CASSLGWLATEQFF